The next 21 T cell receptor beta chains were all read from a single sample in a study of vaccination effects on CD4 cells after COVID-19. Their recognized antigens are unknown. Cultured cells yielded isolated CD4+ T cells after approximately nine days. Sequenced by immunoSEQ multiplex PCR; TCRdb stores in-frame clones only, minus some. The sample lists over 65,000 clones; 60% to 80% were seen once. The material sequenced was CD4+ T cells from PBMCs cultured without peptide, taken before COVID-19 vaccination. Receptors were obtained from a human donor who received a COVID-19 vaccine.

The rearrangement links TRBV5-8 to TRBJ1-6; possibly TRBD1 for D (6 bases). Trimming shortened V by 2 bases and J by 8 bases, and 8 bases separated the two germline ends. The CDR3 has 13 amino acids. The germline V gene has CDR1 SGHTS and CDR2 YDEGEE. CDR3 in DNA: TGTGCCAGCAGCTTAAACAGGGATTCACCCCTCCACTTT. Its translation is CASSLNRDSPLHF. The whole variable domain, filled in from reference TRBV5-8 and TRBJ1-6, reads EAGVTQSPTHLIKTRGQQATLRCSPISGHTSVYWYQQALGLGLQFLLWYDEGEERNRGNFPPRFSGRQFPNYSSELNVNALELEDSALYLCASSLNRDSPLHFGNGTRLTVT.

V is TRBV5-4 and J is TRBJ2-5, with 11 bases identical to TRBD2. The CDR3 contains 15 residues. CDR1 and CDR2 from the germline V gene are SGHNT and YYREEE (reference sequence). V was pared by 0 bases and J by 4 bases, with 2 bases of the junction left unmatched. In DNA form, the CDR3 reads TGTGCCAGCAGCTTGGGTCTAGCGGGGGGAGAGACCCAGTACTTC. Encoded protein: CASSLGLAGGETQYF. Full variable domain (remainder filled in from reference TRBV5-4 and TRBJ2-5): ETGVTQSPTHLIKTRGQQVTLRCSSQSGHNTVSWYQQALGQGPQFIFQYYREEENGRGNFPPRFSGLQFPNYSSELNVNALELDDSALYLCASSLGLAGGETQYFGPGTRLLVL.

The V and J genes are TRBV6-1 and TRBJ1-6; unclear D gene. This CDR3 spans 14 amino acids. Trimming removed 0 bases at V and 14 bases at J, with 14 bases between. CDR1 is MNHNS, CDR2 SASEGT, per germline. This CDR3 is CASSEALIGDSLHF. CDR3 sequence (DNA): TGTGCCAGCAGTGAAGCGCTTATTGGGGATTCCCTCCACTTT.

Turning to this clone: At one end the junction does not follow the germline gene, possibly because of a read error. The V call is TRBV6-1, the J call TRBJ1-5; 7 nucleotides align to TRBD1. Per germline, CDR1 MNHNS and CDR2 SASEGT. CDR3 length: 14 amino acids. The CDR3 sequence is CASREGQGNQPQHF. The CDR3 bases are TGTGCCAGCAGGGAAGGACAGGGCAATCAGCCCCAGCATTTT.

This chain uses TRBV5-1 with TRBJ2-6, with a weak D call TRBD2 (6 bases). The CDR3 runs to 19 residues. The germline V gene encodes CDR1 SGHRS and CDR2 YFSETQ. V was clipped by 4 bases and J by 0 bases, with 20 bases between them. The CDR3 region has the DNA TGCGCCAGCAGCCTGGATGGGGGGTACCCTTTCTCTGGGGCCAACGTCCTGACTTTC. It is translated as CASSLDGGYPFSGANVLTF.

The chain uses TRBV19 and TRBJ2-5; D is perhaps TRBD1 or TRBD2 (6 bases each). The CDR3 covers 15 residues. V was shortened by 3 bases and J by 5 bases, with 16 bases between the two germline ends. Per the germline V gene, CDR1 is LNHDA and CDR2 is SQIVND (reference sequence). In nucleotides, the CDR3 is TGTGCCAGTAGTATCCGGGACACGGAGGGTGAGACCCAGTACTTC. It translates to CASSIRDTEGETQYF.

The chain joins TRBV10-3 to TRBJ1-5; D is undetermined. CDR1 and CDR2 (germline): ENHRY, SYGVKD. The CDR3 loop spans 15 amino acids. Between the trimmed V and J ends, which lost 3 bases and 7 bases, there was a span of 16 bases. CDR3 in amino acids: CAISDSKYPAQPQHF. CDR3 in DNA: TGTGCCATCAGTGATAGTAAATATCCTGCACAGCCCCAGCATTTT.

At least ten counts were recorded for this clone. Within the sample, other DNA sequences also encode this same CDR3. This chain joins TRBV19 and TRBJ1-2, with 8 positions matching TRBD1. Germline lookup yields CDR1 LNHDA and CDR2 SQIVND (reference sequence). J gave up 4 bases and V 5 bases, and 6 bases lay outside the gene matches. This CDR3 is built from 14 residues. The CDR3 nucleotides are TGTGCCAGTAGTCAGGGGGCACCTCTCTATGGCTACACCTTC. Protein product: CASSQGAPLYGYTF.

The chain combines TRBV18 with TRBJ1-2; D unclear. Germline V CDR1 and CDR2: KGHSH, LQKENI. The CDR3 contains 11 residues. Trimming shortened V by 4 bases and J by 7 bases, and 7 bases separated the two germline ends. In DNA, the CDR3 is TGTGCCAGCTCACATGACCTTGGCTACACCTTC. Protein sequence: CASSHDLGYTF.

J is TRBJ2-2 and V is TRBV7-2, with 11 bases that match TRBD2. Looked up from germline, CDR1 is SGHTA and CDR2 is FQGNSA. There are 17 residues in the CDR3. Unmatched junction bases numbered 7, after V lost 5 bases and J lost 2 bases. The CDR3 DNA reads TGTGCCAGCAGCCCAACTAGCGGGGGAGGAAACACCGGGGAGCTGTTTTTT. Translated, it gives CASSPTSGGGNTGELFF.

This clone was counted only a few times. The chain is built from TRBV24-1 and TRBJ2-3, with a weak D call TRBD1 (6 bases). The CDR3 has 15 amino acids. Germline CDR1 reads KGHDR; CDR2 reads SFDVKD. Trimming pared 4 bases from V and 3 bases from J, leaving 13 bases between. The CDR3 DNA reads as TGTGCCACCAGTGACGACAGGCGTACTACAGATACGCAGTATTTT. Its translation: CATSDDRRTTDTQYF.

This clone has only a few counts. V gene TRBV4-1 combines with J gene TRBJ1-6; D is ambiguous. Germline CDR1 MGHRA, CDR2 YSYEKL. V lost 5 bases to trimming and J lost 7 bases, with 6 bases between them. The CDR3 length is 12 residues. The CDR3 loop reads CASSFSNSPLHF. The DNA of the CDR3 is TGCGCCAGCAGCTTTTCCAATTCACCCCTCCACTTT.

The chain has TRBV7-9 and TRBJ1-6, with D uncertain. V was shortened by 0 bases and J by 6 bases, with 9 bases between the two germline ends. There are 15 residues in the CDR3. Germline V lookup: CDR1 SEHNR, CDR2 FQNEAQ (reference sequence). The CDR3 spells CASSLALRGNSPLHF. As DNA, the CDR3 is TGTGCCAGCAGCTTAGCGTTGCGGGGTAATTCACCCCTCCACTTT. The full variable domain, its missing parts supplied by reference TRBV7-9 and TRBJ1-6, is DTGVSQNPRHKITKRGQNVTFRCDPISEHNRLYWYRQTLGQGPEFLTYFQNEAQLEKSRLLSDRFSAERPKGSFSTLEIQRTEQGDSAMYLCASSLALRGNSPLHFGNGTRLTVT.

The chain combines TRBV6-2 or TRBV6-3 with TRBJ2-5; possible D gene TRBD1, 6 bases. Trimming took 0 bases from V and 3 from J, leaving 11 bases between them. Per germline, CDR1 MNHEY and CDR2 SVGEGT. The CDR3 covers 15 residues. CDR3 bases: TGTGCCAGCAGTTACTCGAGGACAGCTAAAGAGACCCAGTACTTC. Translated, it gives CASSYSRTAKETQYF.

With respect to this clone: The sample holds other DNA sequences that translate to the same CDR3. The rearrangement links TRBV18 to TRBJ2-7, with a tentative D call TRBD1 (5 bases). The CDR3 length is 14 residues. Germline V CDR1 and CDR2: KGHSH, LQKENI. Trimming stripped 6 bases from V and 0 bases from J, with 12 bases between. The CDR3 DNA sequence: TGTGCCAGCTCCCCCCTCAGGGACTCCTACGAGCAGTACGTC. Amino acid sequence: CASSPLRDSYEQYV.

The J gene is TRBJ1-2, the V gene TRBV24-1; 11 nucleotides match TRBD1. CDR3 length equals 16 residues. V gave up 4 bases and J gave up 4 bases; unmatched junction bases: 7. Germline V gives CDR1 KGHDR, CDR2 SFDVKD. CDR3 in DNA: TGTGCCACCAGTGACTCCGGGACAGGGGGTGGCTATGGCTACACCTTC. Protein product: CATSDSGTGGGYGYTF.

The CDR3 loop is CASRDGLAGTQETQYF. CDR3 in DNA: TGTGCCAGCAGAGACGGACTAGCGGGGACCCAAGAGACCCAGTACTTC. The chain employs TRBV2 and TRBJ2-5; 12 bases line up with TRBD2. V was clipped by 6 bases and J by 1 base; unmatched bases: 6. The CDR3 is made up of 16 amino acids. The germline V gene encodes CDR1 SNHLY and CDR2 FYNNEI.

About this clone: Other nucleotide sequences from this sample produce the same CDR3. The rearrangement joins TRBV7-2 to TRBJ1-3; D remains ambiguous. The V and J ends lost 2 bases and 0 bases respectively, with 5 bases between them. CDR3 length equals 14 residues. Germline V gives CDR1 SGHTA, CDR2 FQGNSA. CDR3 nucleotide sequence: TGTGCCAGCAGCTTACTTATCTCTGGAAACACCATATATTTT. It translates to CASSLLISGNTIYF.

This clone was counted a few times. The chain employs TRBV18 and TRBJ1-2; weak D call: TRBD1 (6 bases). Germline V gene data show CDR1 as KGHSH and CDR2 as LQKENI. The CDR3 consists of 14 residues. V dropped 2 bases and J dropped 8 bases, with 15 bases sitting between them. In nucleotides, the CDR3 is TGTGCCAGCTCACCATCGGACAGCCCGGGGGGCTACACCTTC. Its translation is CASSPSDSPGGYTF.

The chain uses TRBV7-2 and TRBJ1-6; 8 nucleotides agree with TRBD1. The CDR3 runs to 15 residues. Trimming at V came to 6 bases and at J to 13 bases, leaving 14 bases not matched to a gene. Germline V gives CDR1 SGHTA, CDR2 FQGNSA. The CDR3 DNA reads TGTGCCAGCAGACGAGGGGTTCCAGGGGGCGAGCCCCTCCACTTT. Its protein product is CASRRGVPGGEPLHF.

The gene calls are TRBV4-1 and TRBJ2-1, with 12 bases lining up with TRBD2. Germline CDR1 is MGHRA and CDR2 is YSYEKL. V gave up 1 base and J gave up 13 bases; unmatched junction bases: 11. This CDR3 region has 16 residues. The CDR3 DNA is TGCGCCAGCAGCCAAGTTCTGCTAGCGGGGGGGCCGGATCAGTTCTTC. Its protein product is CASSQVLLAGGPDQFF.